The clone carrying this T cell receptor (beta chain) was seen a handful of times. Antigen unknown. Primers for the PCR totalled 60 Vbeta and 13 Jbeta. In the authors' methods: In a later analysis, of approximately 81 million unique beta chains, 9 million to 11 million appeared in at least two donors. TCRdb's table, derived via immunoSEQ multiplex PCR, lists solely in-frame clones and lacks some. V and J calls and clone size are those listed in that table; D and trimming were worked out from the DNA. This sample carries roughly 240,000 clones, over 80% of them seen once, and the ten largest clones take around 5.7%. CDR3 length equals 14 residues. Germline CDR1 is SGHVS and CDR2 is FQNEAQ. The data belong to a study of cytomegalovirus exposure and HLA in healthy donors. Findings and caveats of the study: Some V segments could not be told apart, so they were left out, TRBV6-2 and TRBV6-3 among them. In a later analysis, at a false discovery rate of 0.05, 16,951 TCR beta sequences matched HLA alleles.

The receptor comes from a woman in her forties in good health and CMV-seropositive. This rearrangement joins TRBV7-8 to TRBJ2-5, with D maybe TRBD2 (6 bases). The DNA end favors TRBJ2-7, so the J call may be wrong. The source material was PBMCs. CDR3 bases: TGTGCCAGCAGCTTCCTAGCGCCTTCCTACGAGCAGTACTTC. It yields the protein CASSFLAPSYEQYF.